The 13 T cell receptor beta chains below were found in one sample sequenced in a study of monozygotic twins with inflammatory bowel disease. TCRdb re-called the 5' RACE reads; every CDR3 protein appears as one record, without DNA. Found here are around 370,000 distinct CDR3 sequences; the top ten clones hold approximately 2.4%. Sequencing was performed on blood. All receptors come from a human donor with ulcerative colitis or Crohn's disease, or a healthy co-twin of an affected twin (not recorded which).

This sequence joins TRBV4-3 and TRBJ2-5; the D call of TRBD1 rests on TCRdb alone, since no DNA is present to check it. CDR1 and CDR2 (germline): LGHNA, YSLEER. The CDR3 spans 16 residues. CDR3 in amino acids: CASSQVIQKPGETQYF.

The rearrangement uses TRBV13 and TRBJ2-5; TCRdb's assignment of TRBD2 cannot be checked, as there is no DNA. The CDR3 loop spans 17 amino acids. Looked up from germline, CDR1 is PRHDT and CDR2 is FYEKMQ (reference sequence). This CDR3 reads CASSSGLAGGIQETQYF.

The chain carries TRBV2 and TRBJ2-3. The germline V gene has CDR1 SNHLY and CDR2 FYNNEI. This CDR3 spans 14 amino acids. The CDR3 loop is CASSVLKHTDTQYF.

The rearrangement joins TRBV12-3 or TRBV12-4 to TRBJ2-5; TCRdb lists TRBD2, though no DNA is available to test this call. This CDR3 comprises 14 residues. CDR3 loop: CASTIREIGETQYF.

The chain joins TRBV5-1 to TRBJ2-7. Germline-derived CDR1 and CDR2 are SGHRS and YFSETQ. The CDR3 is made up of 14 amino acids. CDR3 region: CASSLSAERYEQYF.

This chain connects TRBV5-1 to TRBJ2-1. The CDR3 sequence is 16 residues long. From germline, CDR1 is SGHRS and CDR2 YFSETQ. The CDR3 loop reads CASSLLGETSFNEQFF.

The CDR3 loop reads CASSRGGGTEAFF. The chain employs TRBV5-6 and TRBJ1-1. Germline values: CDR1 SGHDT, CDR2 YYEEEE. The CDR3 is 13 amino acids.

The J gene is TRBJ1-1, the V gene TRBV5-1. CDR1 is SGHRS and CDR2 is YFSETQ in the germline V gene. The CDR3 extends over 15 amino acids. This chain's CDR3 is CASSLAGGEGTEAFF.

V usage is TRBV29-1 and J usage is TRBJ2-7; the D call from TCRdb, TRBD2, cannot be confirmed without DNA. Germline V gene data show CDR1 as SQVTM and CDR2 as ANQGSEA. The CDR3 extends over 13 amino acids. The CDR3 region is CSVGKGDGYEQYF.

This chain connects TRBV5-1 to TRBJ2-1; the TCRdb call, TRBD2, lacks DNA for checking. CDR3 size: 17 residues. Germline CDR1 SGHRS, CDR2 YFSETQ. The CDR3 loop is CASSLAVTSGGDNEQFF.

V is TRBV7-9 and J is TRBJ2-7; TCRdb names TRBD1, which stays unverified in the absence of DNA. The CDR3 extends over 12 amino acids. CDR1 is SEHNR and CDR2 is FQNEAQ in the germline V gene (reference sequence). CDR3 in amino acids: CASSPPSNEQYF.

The chain recombines TRBV6-1 with TRBJ2-1; no DNA is available, so the TRBD2 call from TCRdb remains unchecked. The germline CDR1 and CDR2 sequences are MNHNS and SASEGT. The CDR3 runs 16 residues. CDR3 in amino acids: CASSNYAGGPGNEQFF.

This chain links TRBV6-2 or TRBV6-3 with TRBJ1-1; TCRdb selects TRBD1, and the lack of DNA leaves this call unchecked. The CDR3 extends over 15 amino acids. The germline V gene encodes CDR1 MNHEY and CDR2 SVGEGT. CDR3 loop: CASTNPGGQNTEAFF.